A selection of T cell receptor beta chains follows, all from one sample in a study of CD8+ T cells in alopecia areata. Sequencing used immunoSEQ multiplex PCR; TCRdb keeps in-frame clones, though not all of them. The data contain about 280,000 clones, more than 45% of them singletons. Sequences were derived from CD4+ T cells sorted from blood, sampled at week 24, from a patient treated with tofacitinib. The receptors were gathered from a human donor with alopecia areata. Both conserved end residues are part of each CDR3. The D gene is left open where the match is weak. Rows give clone size only sometimes, using once, few, many, or a class for an expanded clone.

j_call clone_size v_call d_call cdr3_nt cdr3_aa
TRBJ2-4 NA TRBV5-1 NA TGCGCCAGCAGCCCCCGTGACATCTCTGGGGACATTCAGTACTTC CASSPRDISGDIQYF
TRBJ2-3 NA TRBV2 NA TGTGCCAGCAGCGTACTCGAGGCAGGAGATACGCAGTATTTT CASSVLEAGDTQYF
TRBJ2-7 NA TRBV2 TRBD1 TGTGCCAGCAGCGGACAGGTCTCCTACGAGCAGTACTTC CASSGQVSYEQYF
TRBJ1-5 NA TRBV5-7 NA TGTGCCAGCAGACTCCTGAGCGGAGAGGGCCATAGCAATCAGCCCCAGCATTTT CASRLLSGEGHSNQPQHF
TRBJ2-5 NA TRBV5-4 NA TGTGCCAGCAGCGGGGAAATTCATCAAGAGACCCAGTACTTC CASSGEIHQETQYF
TRBJ1-2 few TRBV6-1 NA TGTGCCAGCAGTGAATCTTTGAGGGAGTACACCTTC CASSESLREYTF
TRBJ1-1 NA TRBV7-9 TRBD1 TGTGCCAGCAGCCCCCAGCCCGGACAGGGGGCACTCCGACAAGCTTTCTTT CASSPQPGQGALRQAFF
TRBJ2-5 NA TRBV30 NA TGTGCCTGGAGTGTACGGAGGGGAGAGCAGTACTTC CAWSVRRGEQYF
TRBJ2-2 NA TRBV19 TRBD2 TGTGCCAGTAGGGCCCCCCCAGCGGGGGGGCCCGGGGAGCTGTTTTTT CASRAPPAGGPGELFF
TRBJ1-1 NA TRBV7-2 NA TGTGCCAGCAGGGTATCAGGGGTCGTCAACACTGAAGCTTTCTTT CASRVSGVVNTEAFF
TRBJ1-1 NA TRBV5-6 TRBD1 TGTGCCAGCAGGAGGGGGCGATTGGGCACTGAAGCTTTCTTT CASRRGRLGTEAFF
TRBJ1-6 NA TRBV30 TRBD1 TGTGCCTGGGACAGGACAGGGAGCTCACCCCTCCACTTT CAWDRTGSSPLHF
TRBJ2-7 NA TRBV5-6 NA TGTGCCAGCAGCTTGGTCTCAGGGAACCAGGAGCAGTACTTC CASSLVSGNQEQYF
TRBJ2-1 NA TRBV7-6 NA TGCGCCAGCAGCTTAGGTGAGGACAGTGGTGAGCAGTTCTTC CASSLGEDSGEQFF
TRBJ2-1 NA TRBV2 NA TGTGCCAGCGACGGGGGCTCCTACAATGAGCAGTTCTTC CASDGGSYNEQFF
TRBJ1-2 NA TRBV28 NA TGTGCCAGCAGTCTCCGCGCCGGGCCCACTAACTATGGCTACACCTTC CASSLRAGPTNYGYTF
TRBJ2-5 NA TRBV4-2 NA TGTGCCAGCAGCCAAGCACAGGGTAGCCAAGAGACCCAGTACTTC CASSQAQGSQETQYF
TRBJ2-7 NA TRBV30 NA TGTGCCTGGAGTTTTGGGACCGTGACCTACGAGCAGTACTTC CAWSFGTVTYEQYF
TRBJ1-2 NA TRBV4-1 TRBD1 TGCGCCAGCAGCCAAGAACCTCTCAGGGGGAACTATGGCTACACCTTC CASSQEPLRGNYGYTF
TRBJ1-2 few TRBV7-2 NA TGTGCCAGCAGCTTAGATTTTAACAGGGTGGGGGATGGCTACACCTTC CASSLDFNRVGDGYTF
TRBJ1-5 few TRBV4-1 TRBD1 TGCGCCAGCAGCCAAGACCCTGACAGGGGACACAATCAGCCCCAGCATTTT CASSQDPDRGHNQPQHF
TRBJ1-5 NA TRBV30 NA TGTGCCTGGACACGGGACCTCCGTTCACCCCAGCATTTT CAWTRDLRSPQHF
TRBJ2-4 NA TRBV18 NA TGTGCCAGCTCACTAGGTGGGGGTAACATTCAGTACTTC CASSLGGGNIQYF
TRBJ2-7 once TRBV30 NA TGTGCCTGGAGTGTATTGGACGGGACCTACGAGCAGTACTTC CAWSVLDGTYEQYF
TRBJ2-3 NA TRBV29-1 NA TGCAGCGTTCAGGGCCGGAACACAGATACGCAGTATTTT CSVQGRNTDTQYF
TRBJ1-2 NA TRBV6-1 NA TGTGCCAGCAGTGAAGGATGGGCAGGGCTTTCCGGCTACACCTTC CASSEGWAGLSGYTF
TRBJ1-6 NA TRBV29-1 NA TGCAGCGTTGGGGAGGGGAGACGTAATTCACCCCTCCACTTT CSVGEGRRNSPLHF
TRBJ1-5 few TRBV28 NA TGTGCCAGCAGTTTTGGCCTCAATCAGCCCCAGCATTTT CASSFGLNQPQHF
TRBJ1-5 NA TRBV27 NA TGTGCCCATGGGGGAGATAGCAATCAGCCCCAGCATTTT CAHGGDSNQPQHF
TRBJ2-7 NA TRBV2 NA TGTGCCAGCAGCCCTAGAACAGGCACCTACGAGCAGTACTTC CASSPRTGTYEQYF
TRBJ2-5 few TRBV7-2 NA TGTGCCAGCAGCTTAGAACGAGAGACCCAGTACTTC CASSLERETQYF